This T cell receptor beta chain was identified in a study of human T cells and chemical hapten exposure. The study's library attached unique molecular identifiers to single cDNA molecules. MiXCR, applied by TCRdb to the RACE reads, yields one record per CDR3 protein. The sample yields under 200,000 distinct CDR3 sequences, 30% seen once. Germline CDR1 is MNHEY and CDR2 is SVGEGT. CDR3 size: 17 residues. V trimming: 0 bases; J trimming: 5 bases; junction bases outside the gene matches: 4. This clonotype turned up a few times. Antigen unknown. Time point described: pre-sensitization, week 0. Treatment specified: therapeutic diphenylcyclopropenone sensitization with weekly scalp DPC. Notes on the study in general: Sensitization with DPC brought no change to TCRs above 1 in 1000 in frequency. Among expanded TCRs, significantly more large CDR3 similarity clusters formed than among controls.

The gene calls are TRBV6-2 or TRBV6-3 and TRBJ2-2; TRBD1 aligns across 12 bases. The sample in question was whole blood, obtained in connection with sensitization to the hapten diphenylcyclopropenone (DPC). This TCR was recovered from a woman in her twenties or thirties with alopecia areata. Some clones in this sample may be carry-over from other donors' samples. CDR3 sequence: CASSYSRDRGHTGELFF. CDR3 bases: TGTGCCAGCAGTTACTCGAGGGACAGGGGGCATACCGGGGAGCTGTTTTTT.